The rows below give T cell receptor beta chains drawn from one sample of a study of shared clonotypes between healthy human individuals. Assay used: immunoSEQ multiplex PCR; TCRdb lists only in-frame clones, some missing. The data hold over 1.4 million clones, with around 97% observed a single time. Sequenced: naive CD4+ T cells sorted from blood. The receptors stem from a man aged 25-40 years in good health. Both conserved end residues are part of each CDR3. The D gene is left open where the match is weak. Not all rows give a size; the values are once, few, many and, for expanded clones, a class.

>TRBJ2-7|12|-|TRBV19|TRBD1
CASSIGSGTATF
TGTGCCAGTAGTATAGGATCGGGGACAGCTACATTC
>TRBJ1-1|15|-|TRBV7-9|-
CASSSWALGEDEAFF
TGTGCCAGCAGCTCTTGGGCCCTCGGTGAGGATGAAGCTTTCTTT
>TRBJ2-1|14|once|TRBV28|-
CASSLLPSFNEQFF
TGTGCCAGCAGTTTACTTCCTAGTTTCAATGAGCAGTTCTTC
>TRBJ1-1|16|-|TRBV18|-
CASSRLPGGMNTEAFF
TGTGCCAGCTCGCGCCTCCCGGGGGGGATGAACACTGAAGCTTTCTTT
>TRBJ2-3|16|-|TRBV10-3|TRBD2
CAISDSGSSQSDTQYF
TGTGCCATCAGTGATAGCGGGAGTTCGCAATCCGATACGCAGTATTTT
>TRBJ2-2|14|-|TRBV5-5|-
CASSLVLNTGELFF
TGTGCCAGCAGCTTGGTTCTAAACACCGGGGAGCTGTTTTTT
>TRBJ2-7|11|-|TRBV5-1|-
CASSGQYEQYF
TGCGCCAGCAGCGGGCAGTACGAGCAGTACTTC
>TRBJ1-5|14|-|TRBV10-3|-
CAISKQGDNQPQHF
TGTGCCATCAGCAAACAGGGAGATAATCAGCCCCAGCATTTT
>TRBJ1-4|11|-|TRBV20-1|TRBD1
CSGDSGEKLFF
TGCAGTGGGGACAGCGGTGAAAAACTGTTTTTT
>TRBJ2-7|17|once|TRBV28|-
CASSFHWWSGRSYEQYF
TGTGCCAGCAGTTTCCATTGGTGGAGCGGACGGTCCTACGAGCAGTACTTC
>TRBJ2-7|15|once|TRBV30|TRBD2
CAWSVGTSGSPPQYF
TGTGCCTGGAGTGTTGGGACTAGCGGGTCTCCCCCTCAGTACTTC
>TRBJ2-5|14|-|TRBV7-9|TRBD1
CASSPAGGQETQYF
TGTGCCAGCTCCCCCGCAGGGGGCCAAGAGACCCAGTACTTC
>TRBJ1-2|12|-|TRBV9|-
CASSGPVYGYTF
TGTGCCAGCAGCGGCCCGGTCTATGGCTACACCTTC
>TRBJ2-4|16|once|TRBV14|TRBD1
CASSPLGETGQNIQYF
TGTGCCAGCAGCCCCCTAGGGGAGACAGGGCAAAACATTCAGTACTTC
>TRBJ2-1|14|-|TRBV5-1|TRBD2
CASSPQGGHNEQFF
TGCGCCAGCAGCCCCCAGGGAGGGCACAATGAGCAGTTCTTC
>TRBJ2-2|13|-|TRBV6-6|-
CASSRTGTGELFF
TGTGCCAGCAGCCGTACAGGGACCGGGGAGCTGTTTTTT
>TRBJ1-2|12|-|TRBV30|TRBD1
CAWGTGSRFYTF
TGTGCCTGGGGGACAGGATCCCGTTTCTACACCTTC
>TRBJ2-3|16|-|TRBV18|-
CASSTGRLKGTDTQYF
TGTGCCAGCTCAACAGGACGGTTAAAGGGCACAGATACGCAGTATTTT
>TRBJ2-7|16|-|TRBV27|-
CASSLSMLGGSYEQYF
TGTGCCAGCAGTTTATCGATGTTGGGGGGCTCCTACGAGCAGTACTTC
>TRBJ2-2|15|-|TRBV6-1|TRBD2
CASSEWEGRTGELFF
TGTGCCAGCAGTGAATGGGAGGGGCGAACCGGGGAGCTGTTTTTT
>TRBJ1-2|13|-|TRBV5-1|TRBD1
CASSSTGGHGYTF
TGCGCCAGCAGCTCCACAGGGGGTCATGGCTACACCTTC
>TRBJ2-1|15|once|TRBV5-1|TRBD2
CASSLLAGSYNEQFF
TGCGCCAGCAGCCTACTAGCGGGATCCTACAATGAGCAGTTCTTC
>TRBJ1-2|13|-|TRBV10-2|-
CASSVYGYYGYTF
TGCGCCAGCAGTGTGTACGGTTACTATGGCTACACCTTC
>TRBJ1-3|15|-|TRBV9|-
CASSVGRISGNTIYF
TGTGCCAGCAGCGTTGGAAGGATCTCTGGAAACACCATATATTTT
>TRBJ1-5|18|-|TRBV19|TRBD1
CASSTKPGQGLGNQPQHF
TGTGCCAGTAGTACCAAGCCGGGACAGGGTCTTGGAAATCAGCCCCAGCATTTT
>TRBJ2-5|17|-|TRBV2|-
CASSVNLLGGGLETQYF
TGTGCCAGCAGTGTAAATCTTTTAGGAGGGGGCCTAGAGACCCAGTACTTC